This record covers a single TCR beta chain. Its antigen has not been determined. No base-level quality is on record; no much larger clone is a single base apart. The sample is drawn from a study of blood T cell repertoires in COVID-19 (dated by TCRdb to between 2020 and 2021). Looking at the study overall: Samples from collaborators originated in the United States, Italy and Spain and spanned both the acute and convalescent phases of COVID-19. The prospective study material was composed of cDNA or gDNA derived from T cells, B-cell-depleted T cells, or PBMCs. Subjects who had been exposed to COVID-19, were actively infected with it, or had recovered from it provided the deeply sampled blood TCRbeta repertoires that made up the dataset. The repertoires were made available in a free public database intended to serve as a resource for research on the immune response to SARS-CoV-2. The samples were drawn from the first 160 participants of the ongoing ImmuneRACE study and from over 950 subjects provided by 6 global collaborators. Nearly every sample came with metadata listing a de-identified subject ID, COVID-19 status, age in years and sex. Where available, HLA class I and class II types were taken from metadata supplied by the sample provider and were not determined by assay-based typing. What the authors observed across the whole study: How much clinical and demographic metadata was included differed by source and by participant, and the metadata was provided uncurated.

TCRbeta CDR3 regions were amplified from genomic DNA using the immunoSEQ Assay, a bias-controlled multiplex PCR. The study's processing was this. Nucleated cell counts per sample were estimated from amplification of reference gene primers within the assay. To quantify the absolute abundance of each unique TCRbeta CDR3 rearrangement, sequence reads were collapsed and filtered. For each sample, productive Simpson clonality was calculated as the square root of Simpson's diversity index across productive rearrangements. The table was pulled from immuneACCESS by TCRdb, which kept in-frame rearrangements only. Such tables lose some clones; where checked, under half of the loss comes from unresolved V genes, and the rest has no known cause. That table gives V, J and clone size, and the DNA gave D and trimming. For this sample there are under 250,000 clones; 65% to 90% appear just once. Approximately 9.6% of the sample rests with the top ten.

Participants in the prospective study were enrolled through a virtual design, were aged roughly 18 to 100 years, and lived in roughly 24 United States geographic areas. Cohort assignment in the prospective study relied on participant-reported clinical history from a screening survey and a study questionnaire. In the prospective study, whole blood, serum and a nasopharyngeal or oropharyngeal swab were collected from each participant by mobile phlebotomists. Prospective study participants could optionally give additional blood draws and questionnaires over a roughly two-month period. Prospective study blood samples were shipped either frozen or at room temperature before DNA extraction. The CDR3 spans 15 residues, from the cysteine through the phenylalanine. Of all the DNA, just the CDR3 is kept, 45 bases in frame from base 1. The germline V gene (reference sequence) supplies CDR1 SEHNR and CDR2 FQNEAQ. V gives up 2 bases and J gives up 0 bases, and the segment between their germline ends measures 11 bases.

Sequences were obtained from PBMCs or T cells enriched from blood (not recorded which). Recombination joined TRBV7-9 with TRBJ2-7; no D gene is confidently identified. This sequence originates from a woman aged 45-60 years with acute COVID-19. The nucleotides read TGTGCCAGCAGCTTACAGGCCAGTTTCTCCTACGAGCAGTACTTC. Its protein reads: CASSLQASFSYEQYF.